The 17 T cell receptor beta chains reported below all come from one sample, sequenced in a study of cytomegalovirus exposure and HLA in healthy donors. The study ran its PCR with 60 Vbeta and 13 Jbeta primers. Sequencing was performed with immunoSEQ multiplex PCR; in TCRdb, only in-frame clones are kept and a portion is missing. The table shows 250,000 to 350,000 clones, with approximately 90% occurring only once. Sequenced: PBMCs. The source of these receptors is a man aged 35 to 55 in good health and CMV-seropositive.

This clone showed up just a few times. The chain combines TRBV27 with TRBJ2-1; 15 bases map to TRBD2. CDR1 is MNHEY, CDR2 SMNVEV, per germline (reference sequence). The CDR3 length is 16 residues. The junction had 6 bases not matched to a gene; V was cut back by 2 bases and J by 10 bases. The CDR3 region is CASSLEGLAGGNEQFF. CDR3 coding DNA: TGTGCCAGCAGTTTAGAGGGACTAGCGGGAGGCAACGAGCAGTTCTTC.

This chain links TRBV29-1 with TRBJ2-3; 10 bases are a match to TRBD1. Per germline, CDR1 SQVTM and CDR2 ANQGSEA. The junction had 8 bases not matched to a gene; V was cut back by 2 bases and J by 6 bases. The CDR3 spans 15 residues. CDR3 in amino acids: CSVETGTGEGDTQYF. For the CDR3, the DNA is TGCAGCGTTGAAACCGGGACAGGGGAGGGGGATACGCAGTATTTT.

The genes are TRBV2 and TRBJ1-6; D call uncertain. Trimming pared 2 bases from V and 6 bases from J, leaving 8 bases between. CDR3 length equals 14 residues. Germline V gene data show CDR1 as SNHLY and CDR2 as FYNNEI. Here the CDR3 DNA reads TGTGCCAGCAGTGAATTTAACAGTAATTCACCCCTCCACTTT. This gives the protein CASSEFNSNSPLHF.

Here the CDR3 DNA reads TGTGCCAGCAGCCCCCAGACAGGGACTGAAGCTTTCTTT. Protein product: CASSPQTGTEAFF. V and J are TRBV7-2 and TRBJ1-1; 7 bases match TRBD1. The CDR3 runs 13 residues. CDR1 is SGHTA, CDR2 FQGNSA, per germline. V gave up 5 bases and J gave up 5 bases; unmatched junction bases: 5.

The genes are TRBV10-3 and TRBJ2-7; 7 nucleotides align to TRBD2. V gave up 0 bases and J gave up 4 bases; unmatched junction bases: 12. CDR1 is ENHRY, CDR2 SYGVKD, per germline. CDR3 length: 17 residues. In DNA form, the CDR3 reads TGTGCCATCAGTGAGTCGCATAGGACTAGAGCTTTGTACGAGCAGTACTTC. Residues: CAISESHRTRALYEQYF.

This clone was detected once. A read error may produce the germline difference seen at one junction end. This chain connects TRBV5-1 to TRBJ2-7; TRBD1 might be the D (5 bases). The CDR3 runs 13 residues. Germline CDR1 SGHRS, CDR2 YFSETQ. The CDR3, as DNA: TGTGCCAGCAGCTTGGGCAGGGCCTACGAGCAGTACTTC. This codes for CASSLGRAYEQYF.

In its sample, this clone was seen once. V usage is TRBV2 and J usage is TRBJ2-7; TRBD1 aligns across 8 bases. This CDR3 comprises 13 residues. CDR1 and CDR2 from the germline V gene are SNHLY and FYNNEI. V dropped 6 bases and J dropped 4; count of bases not matched to a gene: 5. The CDR3 bases are TGTGCCAGCAGGAGGACAGGGATTTACGAGCAGTACTTC. Its protein product is CASRRTGIYEQYF.

V and J are TRBV15 and TRBJ2-7; 7 nucleotides agree with TRBD2. CDR3 size: 13 residues. The germline V gene has CDR1 LNHNV and CDR2 YYDKDF (reference sequence). The V gene end was trimmed by 5 bases and the J gene end by 2 bases; junction bases not matched to a gene: 3. CDR3 protein: CATSLTSAYEQYF. The CDR3 DNA is TGTGCCACCAGCCTTACTAGCGCCTACGAGCAGTACTTC.

The J gene is TRBJ1-1, the V gene TRBV18, with 7 bases identical to TRBD1. The CDR3 is 15 amino acids. Germline CDR1 KGHSH, CDR2 LQKENI. Trimming took 4 bases from V and 0 from J; bases not matched to a gene: 5. CDR3 nucleotide sequence: TGTGCCAGCTCACACGAGGACAGGATGAACACTGAAGCTTTCTTT. Encoded protein: CASSHEDRMNTEAFF.

Only a few counts were recorded for this clone. The rearrangement links TRBV10-3 to TRBJ1-1; no definite D call. Germline CDR1 and CDR2: ENHRY and SYGVKD. CDR3 size: 13 residues. V lost 2 bases and J 5 bases, leaving 9 bases between the germline ends. DNA for the CDR3: TGTGCCATCAGTGAGCCATGGAGGACTGAAGCTTTCTTT. Translation: CAISEPWRTEAFF.

This clone was seen just once. The chain carries TRBV7-3 and TRBJ1-2; TRBD1 is a possible D gene (5 bases). V was clipped by 5 bases and J by 7 bases, with 14 bases between them. Germline-derived CDR1 and CDR2 are SGHTA and FQGTGA. The CDR3 extends over 13 amino acids. This chain's CDR3 is CASSPSAGFGYTF. In DNA, the CDR3 is TGTGCCAGCAGCCCGTCTGCAGGGTTTGGCTACACCTTC. The full variable domain, rest sourced from reference TRBV7-3 and TRBJ1-2, is GAGVSQTPSNKVTEKGKYVELRCDPISGHTALYWYRQSLGQGPEFLIYFQGTGAADDSGLPNDRFFAVRPEGSVSTLKIQRTERGDSAVYLCASSPSAGFGYTFGSGTRLTVV.

This clone was seen a handful of times. This chain links TRBV14 with TRBJ2-5; 7 nucleotides align to TRBD2. The DNA end lines up better with TRBJ2-7; the J call may be wrong. CDR1 and CDR2 (germline): SGHDN, FVKESK. This CDR3 spans 15 amino acids. The CDR3 nucleotides read TGTGCCAGCAGCCAAGGCAGGACTAGACATTACGAGCAGTACTTC. This encodes CASSQGRTRHYEQYF.

The chain joins TRBV4-2 to TRBJ2-6, with D unresolved. Germline V gives CDR1 LGHNA, CDR2 YNFKEQ. The CDR3 is made up of 15 amino acids. The V gene lost 1 base and the J gene lost 0 bases, with 4 bases spanning the gap. The CDR3 loop is CASSQVFSGANVLTF. DNA of the CDR3: TGTGCCAGCAGCCAAGTATTCTCTGGGGCCAACGTCCTGACTTTC.

The rearrangement joins TRBV10-1 to TRBJ2-2, with 7 bases identical to TRBD1. V was pared by 0 bases and J by 4 bases, with 2 bases of the junction left unmatched. The CDR3 contains 15 residues. The germline V gene encodes CDR1 WNHNN and CDR2 SYGVQD (reference sequence). CDR3 amino acids: CASSESGTATGELFF. The CDR3 coding sequence is TGCGCCAGCAGTGAGTCCGGGACAGCCACCGGGGAGCTGTTTTTT.

The V gene is TRBV5-1, the J gene TRBJ2-7; 10 bases map to TRBD2. The V and J ends lost 2 bases and 0 bases, in that order; junction bases with no gene match: 5. The CDR3 consists of 16 residues. From germline, CDR1 is SGHRS and CDR2 YFSETQ. The CDR3 DNA reads as TGCGCCAGCAGCTTAGATAGCGGGGGGAGCTCCTACGAGCAGTACTTC. Its protein product is CASSLDSGGSSYEQYF.

The chain recombines TRBV9 with TRBJ2-7, with 8 positions matching TRBD2. After removal of 0 bases from V and 5 bases from J, the junction contained 10 bases not matched to a gene. CDR1 is SGDLS and CDR2 is YYNGEE in the germline V gene. The CDR3 covers 16 residues. The CDR3 region is CASSVAGSGGGHEQYF. CDR3 DNA: TGTGCCAGCAGCGTAGCTGGATCGGGAGGGGGTCACGAGCAGTACTTC.

The chain recombines TRBV13 with TRBJ2-1; TRBD2 matches at 8 bases. With 4 bases clipped from V and 6 bases from J, the junction kept 8 bases outside the gene matches. CDR1 and CDR2 (germline): PRHDT, FYEKMQ (reference sequence). CDR3 size: 15 residues. CDR3 nucleotides: TGTGCCAGCAGCTCCGACTCGGGGGGGGGCAATGAGCAGTTCTTC. This sequence encodes CASSSDSGGGNEQFF.